The clone carrying this TCR beta chain was seen just once. Germline CDR1 is SGHTA and CDR2 is FQGNSA. This CDR3 contains 16 residues. Trimming took 5 bases from V and 2 from J, leaving 16 bases between them. This specimen comes from a study of OX40 agonist ivuxolimab in advanced cancers. The overall study: All patients had ivuxolimab intravenously every 2 weeks at 0.01 to 10 mg/kg. Eligibility rules accepted prior anti-PD-1, anti-PD-L1 or anti-CTLA-4 therapy, and around 44% had some.

Here immunoSEQ multiplex PCR was the method, and the copy in TCRdb shows in-frame clones only, minus some. The table has approximately 18,000 clones, 82% seen once. This TCR derives from an adult with an advanced solid tumor such as melanoma, head and neck, liver or kidney cancer. This rearrangement joins TRBV7-2 to TRBJ1-5, with a possible D match to TRBD1 (5 bases). Sample: CD4+ or CD8+ T cells sorted from blood, taken in a trial of the OX40 agonist ivuxolimab. DNA for the CDR3: TGTGCCAGCAGCCCCTACGGGGGTATTGGCAATCAGCCCCAGCATTTT. Its translation is CASSPYGGIGNQPQHF.